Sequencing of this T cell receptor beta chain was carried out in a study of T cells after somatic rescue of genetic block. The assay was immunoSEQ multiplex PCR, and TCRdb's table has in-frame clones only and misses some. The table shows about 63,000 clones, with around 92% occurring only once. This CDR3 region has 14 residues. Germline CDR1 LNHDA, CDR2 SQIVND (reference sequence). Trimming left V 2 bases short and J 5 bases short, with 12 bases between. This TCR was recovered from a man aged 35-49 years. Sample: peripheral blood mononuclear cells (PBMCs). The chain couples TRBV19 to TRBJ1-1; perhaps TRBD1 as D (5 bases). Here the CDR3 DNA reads TGTGCCAGTAGTATAAGCCAGGGCCGGACTGAAGCTTTCTTT. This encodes CASSISQGRTEAFF.